This TCR beta chain stems from a study of blood T cell repertoires in COVID-19. Overall study context: Whether acute or convalescent, the COVID-19 samples came from the United States, Italy and Spain. T cells, B-cell-depleted T cells, or PBMCs supplied cDNA or gDNA.

Concerning this clone: Other DNA sequences in this specimen translate into the identical CDR3.

Germline V gene lookup returns CDR1 KGHSH and CDR2 LQKENI. CDR3 length equals 14 residues. Trimming cost V 3 bases and J 0 bases; bases outside gene matches: 1. In the original workflow: Estimates of nucleated cell counts were drawn from the amplification of reference gene primers. The table came from immunoSEQ multiplex PCR; TCRdb's copy has only in-frame clones and leaves some out. That table furnishes V, J and clone size, whereas the DNA furnished D and trimming. The sample has about 270,000 clones, 83% seen once. Sequencing input: peripheral blood. The chain has TRBV18 and TRBJ1-1; 7 bases agree with TRBD1. The sequence derives from a man at least 80 years old with acute or convalescent COVID-19. DNA for the CDR3: TGTGCCAGCTCACCGGGACAGATGAACACTGAAGCTTTCTTT. The encoded protein is CASSPGQMNTEAFF.